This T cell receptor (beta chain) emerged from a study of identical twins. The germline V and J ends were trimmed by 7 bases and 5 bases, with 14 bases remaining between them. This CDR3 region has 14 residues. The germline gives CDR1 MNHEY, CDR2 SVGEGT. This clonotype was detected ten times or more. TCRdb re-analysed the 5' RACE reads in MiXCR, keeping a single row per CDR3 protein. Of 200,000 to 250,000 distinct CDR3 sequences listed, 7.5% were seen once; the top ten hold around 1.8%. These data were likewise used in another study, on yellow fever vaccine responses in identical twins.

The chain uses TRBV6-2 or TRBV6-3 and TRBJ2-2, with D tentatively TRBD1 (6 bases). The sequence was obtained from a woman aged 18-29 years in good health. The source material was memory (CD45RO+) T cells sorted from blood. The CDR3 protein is CASKHRERTGELFF. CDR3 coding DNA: TGTGCCAGCAAACACAGGGAGAGGACCGGGGAGCTGTTTTTT.